Listed below are T cell receptor beta chains from one sample, sequenced in a study of T cells in Graves' hyperthyroidism and ophthalmopathy. TCRdb re-derived calls from the multiplex PCR reads in MiXCR, one entry per CDR3 protein. The table has approximately 560,000 distinct CDR3 sequences, 46% seen once. Sequences were obtained from peripheral blood or thyroid tissue (not recorded which). All receptors come from a woman aged 18-29 years with Graves' hyperthyroidism. CDR3s include the opening cysteine and the closing phenylalanine or tryptophan. D genes are given only for firm matches. Rows give clone size only sometimes, using once, few, many, or a class for an expanded clone.

.,many,TRBJ2-5,TRBV7-8,CASSTVQGLLETQYF,TGTGCCAGCAGCACTGTCCAGGGCCTGTTGGAGACCCAGTACTTC
.,many,TRBJ1-5,TRBV10-3,CAISDSPGNQPQHF,TGTGCCATCAGTGACAGTCCGGGCAATCAGCCCCAGCATTTT
.,.,TRBJ1-3,TRBV5-1,CASSQTLGSGNTIYF,TGCGCCAGCAGCCAAACTTTGGGCTCTGGAAACACCATATATTTT
.,many,TRBJ2-7,TRBV19,CASSTPGASYEQYF,TGTGCCAGTAGTACCCCGGGAGCCAGCTACGAGCAGTACTTC
.,few,TRBJ1-1,TRBV7-3,CASSLTRDQTEAFF,TGTGCCAGCAGCTTAACCCGGGACCAAACTGAAGCTTTCTTT
.,few,TRBJ1-4,TRBV7-9,CASSFTGPDEKLFF,TGTGCCAGCAGCTTCACAGGTCCGGATGAAAAACTGTTTTTT
.,few,TRBJ2-5,TRBV7-2,CASSLTGTQQETQYF,TGTGCCAGCAGCTTAACCGGGACACAGCAAGAGACCCAGTACTTC
.,.,TRBJ2-2,TRBV7-2,CASSQVNMGFRTGELFF,TGCGCCAGCAGCCAAGTGAATATGGGATTTCGGACCGGGGAGCTGTTTTTT
.,.,TRBJ1-1,TRBV29-1,CSVPAGLSEAFF,TGCAGCGTTCCGGCCGGGCTTAGTGAAGCTTTCTTT
TRBD2,few,TRBJ2-6,TRBV7-2,CASSLLGLANGANVLTF,TGCGCCAGCAGCCTGCTGGGACTAGCGAACGGGGCCAACGTCCTGACTTTC
.,.,TRBJ2-2,TRBV20-1,CSALALNTGVLFF,TGCAGTGCTCTGGCCCTGAACACCGGGGTGCTGTTTTTT
.,few,TRBJ2-7,TRBV9,CASSVSTEPFYEQYF,TGTGCCAGCAGCGTATCGACAGAGCCTTTCTACGAGCAGTACTTC
.,many,TRBJ1-2,TRBV7-9,CASSLGQDSGTLHYGYTF,TGTGCCAGCAGCTTAGGGCAGGATAGCGGGACCCTTCACTATGGCTACACCTTC
.,.,TRBJ1-4,TRBV25-1,CASSPGGVEKLFF,TGTGCCAGCTCTCCTGGAGGGGTTGAAAAACTGTTTTTT
.,few,TRBJ1-1,TRBV2,CASSGGFGGPNTEAFF,TGTGCCAGCAGTGGGGGATTCGGGGGCCCGAACACTGAAGCTTTCTTT
.,.,TRBJ2-7,TRBV7-9,CASSRQVSSYEQYF,TGTGCCAGCAGCAGACAGGTCAGCTCCTACGAGCAGTACTTC
.,few,TRBJ2-7,TRBV6-5,CASSYSAGPAYEQYF,TGTGCCAGCAGTTACTCGGCCGGGCCGGCCTACGAGCAGTACTTC
.,.,TRBJ1-1,TRBV25-1,CASSGLTGPTEAFF,TGTGCCAGCAGTGGACTTACAGGGCCCACTGAAGCTTTCTTT
TRBD1,.,TRBJ1-2,TRBV25-1,CASRGTGVALNYGYTF,TGTGCCAGCCGAGGGACAGGGGTCGCCCTTAACTATGGCTACACCTTC
TRBD2,.,TRBJ2-7,TRBV29-1,CSALAGGYYEQYF,TGCAGCGCTCTAGCGGGAGGGTACTACGAGCAGTACTTC
TRBD2,.,TRBJ2-7,TRBV7-9,CASSRSGSSYEQYF,TGTGCCAGCAGCCGAAGCGGGAGCTCCTACGAGCAGTACTTC
TRBD1,many,TRBJ1-6,TRBV12-3/TRBV12-4,CASSSGTVNSPLHF,TGTGCCAGCAGTTCCGGGACAGTCAATTCACCCCTCCACTTT
.,.,TRBJ1-3,TRBV7-9,CASSLDRDGNTIYF,TGTGCCAGCAGCTTAGACAGGGACGGAAACACCATATATTTT
TRBD1,few,TRBJ2-7,TRBV20-1,CSALNPGQRYYEQYF,TGCAGTGCTTTAAATCCGGGACAGAGGTACTACGAGCAGTACTTC
TRBD2,.,TRBJ2-2,TRBV7-4,CASSPGLAGALTGELFF,TGTGCCAGCAGCCCCGGACTAGCGGGAGCTCTCACCGGGGAGCTGTTTTTT
TRBD2,.,TRBJ2-5,TRBV12-3/TRBV12-4,CASSSSSGDQETQYF,TGTGCCAGCAGTAGTAGTAGCGGGGACCAAGAGACCCAGTACTTC
TRBD1,few,TRBJ1-5,TRBV6-5,CASSSGEIGGGQPQHF,TGTGCCAGCAGTTCGGGAGAAATAGGGGGCGGTCAGCCCCAGCATTTT
TRBD1,.,TRBJ1-4,TRBV10-3,CASDWDRSNEKLFF,TGTGCCAGCGACTGGGACAGATCTAATGAAAAACTGTTTTTT
.,.,TRBJ1-2,TRBV7-2,CASSLTQGGYGYTF,TGTGCCAGCAGCTTGACACAGGGCGGCTATGGCTACACCTTC
.,many,TRBJ2-5,TRBV7-2,CASALKGLRETQYF,TGTGCCAGCGCACTCAAAGGGCTAAGGGAGACCCAGTACTTC
.,many,TRBJ1-5,TRBV15,CATSRERGGSSNQPQHF,TGTGCCACCAGCAGAGAAAGGGGGGGAAGCAGCAATCAGCCCCAGCATTTT
.,.,TRBJ1-5,TRBV24-1,CATSDGGGQMDQPQHF,TGTGCCACCAGTGACGGGGGGGGTCAGATGGATCAGCCCCAGCATTTT
.,.,TRBJ1-5,TRBV5-1,CASSLVSGLPQHF,TGCGCCAGCAGCTTGGTGTCGGGGCTGCCCCAGCATTTT
.,few,TRBJ2-2,TRBV12-3/TRBV12-4,CASSSLSKNTGELFF,TGTGCCAGCAGTTCCCTATCAAAGAACACCGGGGAGCTGTTTTTT
.,many,TRBJ2-7,TRBV10-3,CAISEGIGEADEQYF,TGTGCCATCAGTGAAGGCATAGGGGAGGCGGACGAGCAGTACTTC
.,few,TRBJ2-7,TRBV10-3,CAISESNEQYF,TGTGCCATCAGTGAGTCAAACGAGCAGTACTTC
.,few,TRBJ1-5,TRBV7-8,CARGGDGNQPQHF,TGCGCCAGGGGTGGGGATGGCAATCAGCCCCAGCATTTT
.,many,TRBJ1-2,TRBV7-3,CASSSIHGSGYTF,TGTGCCAGCAGCTCCATACACGGGAGCGGCTACACCTTC
.,.,TRBJ1-2,TRBV7-8,CASSHLVGFRGERGYTF,TGTGCCAGCAGCCATTTGGTCGGTTTTCGGGGGGAACGTGGCTACACCTTC
TRBD1,many,TRBJ2-5,TRBV7-7,CASSPRTGKGQETQYF,TGTGCCAGCAGCCCGAGGACAGGGAAAGGACAGGAGACCCAGTACTTC
.,.,TRBJ1-2,TRBV24-1,CATSQPGYTF,TGTGCCACCAGTCAGCCTGGCTACACCTTC
.,many,TRBJ1-5,TRBV7-2,CAVGGSNQPQHF,TGTGCCGTCGGGGGGAGCAATCAGCCCCAGCATTTT
.,.,TRBJ1-6,TRBV25-1,CASSQGPLHF,TGTGCCAGCAGTCAGGGACCCCTCCACTTT
TRBD2,.,TRBJ2-7,TRBV5-1,CASSSTSGRDSYEQYF,TGCGCCAGCAGCTCAACTAGCGGGAGGGACTCCTACGAGCAGTACTTC
TRBD1,few,TRBJ2-5,TRBV7-2,CASTLTGEAETQYF,TGTGCCAGCACCCTTACAGGGGAAGCGGAGACCCAGTACTTC
.,few,TRBJ1-4,TRBV2,CASRDVDTTNEKLFF,TGTGCCAGCCGAGACGTCGACACAACTAATGAAAAACTGTTTTTT
.,few,TRBJ2-5,TRBV20-1,CSSGGIQETQYF,TGCAGCTCTGGAGGGATCCAAGAGACCCAGTACTTC
.,.,TRBJ1-1,TRBV10-3,CDLNTEAFF,TGTGACCTGAACACTGAAGCTTTCTTT
.,.,TRBJ1-2,TRBV30,CAWSEVYGYTF,TGTGCCTGGAGTGAGGTGTATGGCTACACCTTC
TRBD1,.,TRBJ1-5,TRBV7-2,CASSLATGGISNQPQHF,TGTGCCAGCAGCTTAGCGACAGGGGGTATTAGCAATCAGCCCCAGCATTTT
TRBD1,few,TRBJ1-4,TRBV2,CASSGQGAEKLFF,TGTGCCAGCAGTGGACAGGGCGCTGAAAAACTGTTTTTT
.,few,TRBJ1-1,TRBV20-1,CSARVQTTEAFF,TGCAGTGCTAGAGTACAGACGACTGAAGCTTTCTTT
.,few,TRBJ2-6,TRBV7-2,CASSFGLSGANVLTF,TGTGCCAGCAGCTTCGGCCTCTCTGGGGCCAACGTCCTGACTTTC
TRBD1,.,TRBJ1-1,TRBV9,CASSVGQGVETEAFF,TGTGCCAGCAGCGTTGGACAGGGGGTCGAGACTGAAGCTTTCTTT
TRBD1,.,TRBJ2-7,TRBV2,CASRTRQGPYEQYF,TGTGCCAGCAGGACCCGACAGGGCCCCTACGAGCAGTACTTC